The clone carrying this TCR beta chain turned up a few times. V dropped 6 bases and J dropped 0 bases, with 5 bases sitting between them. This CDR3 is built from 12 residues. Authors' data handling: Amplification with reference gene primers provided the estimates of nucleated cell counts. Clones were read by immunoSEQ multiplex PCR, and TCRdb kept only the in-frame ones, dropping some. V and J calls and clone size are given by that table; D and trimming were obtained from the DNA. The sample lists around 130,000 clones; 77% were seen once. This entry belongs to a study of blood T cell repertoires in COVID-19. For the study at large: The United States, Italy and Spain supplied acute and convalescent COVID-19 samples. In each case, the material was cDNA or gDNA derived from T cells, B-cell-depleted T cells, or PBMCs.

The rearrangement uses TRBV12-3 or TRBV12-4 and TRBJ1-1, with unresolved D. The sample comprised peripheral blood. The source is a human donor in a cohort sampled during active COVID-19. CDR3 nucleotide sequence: TGTGCCAGCAGCACAATGAACACTGAAGCTTTCTTT. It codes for CASSTMNTEAFF.